This T cell receptor beta chain was sequenced in a study of shared clonotypes between healthy human individuals. General observations from the study: Naive subsets generally had larger estimated richness than memory subsets. Relative to their counterparts shared across all four donors, non-shared clonotypes exhibited diminished generation probabilities.

Turning to this clone: Its antigen is not identified.

The repertoire was sequenced with immunoSEQ multiplex PCR; TCRdb's copy has only in-frame clones and lacks some. The table includes roughly 640,000 clones, over 65% detected once. This CDR3 is 14 amino acids long. Trimming removed 5 bases from V and 9 bases from J, with 17 bases in between. CDR1 and CDR2 (germline): MDHEN, SYDVKM. The origin of this receptor is a woman between 25 and 40 years old in good health. The source material was memory CD4+ T cells sorted from blood. The subset here: CD45RA-negative fraction. The chain uses TRBV28 and TRBJ1-5, with D perhaps TRBD1 (6 bases). CDR3 protein: CASSPGGAWAPQHF. The CDR3 region has the DNA TGTGCCAGCAGTCCCGGGGGGGCTTGGGCGCCCCAGCATTTT.